These 29 T cell receptor beta chains came from one sample sequenced in a study of OX40 agonist ivuxolimab in advanced cancers. The method was immunoSEQ multiplex PCR; TCRdb's version includes in-frame clones alone and lacks a portion of them. The profile shows 80,000 to 130,000 clones, roughly nine tenths of them singletons. Here the sequenced sample was CD4+ or CD8+ T cells sorted from blood, taken in a trial of the OX40 agonist ivuxolimab. Receptors originate from an adult with an advanced solid tumor such as melanoma, head and neck, liver or kidney cancer.

DNA of the CDR3: TGTGCCAGCAGCTCACCGGGCTACGAGCAGTACTTC. It encodes CASSSPGYEQYF. V gene TRBV7-2 combines with J gene TRBJ2-7; the D is unclear. Trimming took 4 bases from V and 3 from J, leaving 7 bases between them. Per the germline V gene, CDR1 is SGHTA and CDR2 is FQGNSA. CDR3 length: 12 amino acids. Full variable domain (rest looked up from reference TRBV7-2 and TRBJ2-7): GAGVSQSPSNKVTEKGKDVELRCDPISGHTALYWYRQSLGQGLEFLIYFQGNSAPDKSGLPSDRFSAERTGGSVSTLTIQRTQQEDSAVYLCASSSPGYEQYFGPGTRLTVT.

V usage is TRBV7-6 and J usage is TRBJ2-2; D is perhaps TRBD1 (5 bases). V lost 9 bases, J lost 3 bases, and 11 bases lay in between. The CDR3 runs 13 residues. Germline CDR1 and CDR2: SGHVS and FNYEAQ. This chain's CDR3 is CASSGFDTGELFF. CDR3 DNA: TGTGCCAGTTCAGGGTTCGACACCGGGGAGCTGTTTTTT. Based on the CDR3 plus reference TRBV7-6 and TRBJ2-2, the full variable domain is GAGVSQSPRYKVTKRGQDVALRCDPISGHVSLYWYRQALGQGPEFLTYFNYEAQQDKSGLPNDRFSAERPEGSISTLTIQRTEQRDSAMYRCASSGFDTGELFFGEGSRLTVL.

The chain uses TRBV19 and TRBJ2-7, with D uncertain. The V end lost 3 bases, the J end lost 7 bases, and 10 bases lay between the germline ends. Germline V CDR1 and CDR2: LNHDA, SQIVND (reference sequence). This CDR3 is 12 amino acids long. In DNA, the CDR3 is TGTGCCAGTAGTATGCTGGGGTCTGAGCAGTACTTC. Protein sequence: CASSMLGSEQYF. The full variable domain, with the rest looked up from reference TRBV19 and TRBJ2-7, is DGGITQSPKYLFRKEGQNVTLSCEQNLNHDAMYWYRQDPGQGLRLIYYSQIVNDFQKGDIAEGYSVSREKKESFPLTVTSAQKNPTAFYLCASSMLGSEQYFGPGTRLTVT.

V is TRBV5-5 and J is TRBJ2-1; D is possibly TRBD2 (6 bases). Germline V CDR1 and CDR2: SGHKS, YYEKEE (reference sequence). V shed 0 bases and J shed 4 bases, with 11 bases lying between them. The CDR3 is 15 amino acids. CDR3 in amino acids: CASSLGLARYNEQFF. CDR3 bases: TGTGCCAGCAGCTTGGGGCTAGCGAGATACAATGAGCAGTTCTTC.

This clone has only a few counts. The chain couples TRBV7-8 to TRBJ2-7, with 12 nucleotides matching TRBD2. Germline-derived CDR1 and CDR2 are SGHVS and FQNEAQ. The V segment lost 3 bases and the J segment 8 bases; nucleotides outside the gene matches: 11. This CDR3 contains 16 residues. The CDR3 loop reads CASSLSLAGGSFKQYF. CDR3 bases: TGTGCCAGCAGCTTGTCCCTAGCGGGAGGGTCCTTTAAGCAGTACTTC.

This sequence joins TRBV11-2 and TRBJ2-3; 7 bases are shared with TRBD1. Per germline, CDR1 SGHAT and CDR2 FQNNGV. With V trimmed by 4 bases and J by 0 bases, 4 bases remained unmatched. The CDR3 totals 15 residues. CDR3 DNA sequence: TGTGCCAGCAGCTACCGGGACAGAAGCACAGATACGCAGTATTTT. As protein: CASSYRDRSTDTQYF.

V gene TRBV5-6 combines with J gene TRBJ2-6; TRBD1 aligns across 8 bases. Per the germline V gene, CDR1 is SGHDT and CDR2 is YYEEEE. The ends lost 4 bases at V and 0 bases at J; junction bases unmatched: 9. The CDR3 sequence is 18 residues long. CDR3 residues: CASSPDRVTFSGANVLTF. The CDR3 nucleotides read TGTGCCAGCAGCCCGGACAGGGTCACCTTCTCTGGGGCCAACGTCCTGACTTTC.

The V call is TRBV30, the J call TRBJ2-5; D ambiguous. The germline gives CDR1 GTSNPN, CDR2 SVGIG (reference sequence). CDR3 length: 14 residues. The germline V and J ends were trimmed by 2 bases and 5 bases, with 15 bases remaining between them. As DNA, the CDR3 is TGTGCCTGGAGTTCCGGTACGTTCCTCGAGACCCAGTACTTC. It codes for CAWSSGTFLETQYF.

The genes are TRBV21-1 and TRBJ2-3; no DNA check was done on the table's D call, TRBD2. TRBV21-1 is an annotated pseudogene. The CDR3 runs 19 residues. As DNA, the CDR3 is TGTGCCAGCAGCAAAATGCGGGAGGGGCACCAGATTTACACAGATACGCAGTATTTT. Its protein is CASSKMREGHQIYTDTQYF.

The V call is TRBV6-5, the J call TRBJ2-2, with 7 bases matching TRBD1. Trimming at V came to 0 bases and at J to 4 bases, leaving 2 bases not matched to a gene. Germline CDR1 and CDR2: MNHEY and SVGAGI. The CDR3 spans 15 residues. The CDR3 DNA reads TGTGCCAGCAGTTACTCCCGGGACAGCACCGGGGAGCTGTTTTTT. It translates to CASSYSRDSTGELFF.

In DNA form, the CDR3 reads TGTGCCAGCAGTTCGTACCGGGAGGGCCGTAATGAGCAGTTCTTC. Protein sequence: CASSSYREGRNEQFF. V usage is TRBV28 and J usage is TRBJ2-1; 8 positions agree with TRBD2. CDR1 and CDR2 (germline): MDHEN, SYDVKM. Trimming removed 4 bases from V and 7 bases from J; junction bases left unmatched: 9. The CDR3 extends over 15 amino acids.

The chain links TRBV18 to TRBJ1-1; D is perhaps TRBD1 (6 bases). V was clipped by 3 bases and J by 3 bases, with 14 bases between them. CDR3 length: 15 amino acids. Per germline, CDR1 KGHSH and CDR2 LQKENI. This chain's CDR3 is CASSPSDSSYTEAFF. CDR3 in DNA: TGTGCCAGCTCACCCTCGGACAGTTCTTACACTGAAGCTTTCTTT.

This rearrangement joins TRBV28 to TRBJ1-5; D call uncertain. V was pared by 2 bases and J by 3 bases, with 8 bases between. This CDR3 is 14 amino acids long. Per germline, CDR1 MDHEN and CDR2 SYDVKM. DNA for the CDR3: TGTGCCAGCAGTTTAGGGCAGGTCAATCAGCCCCAGCATTTT. Translating it yields CASSLGQVNQPQHF.

The rearrangement links TRBV28 to TRBJ2-1; D ambiguous. The V gene's germline CDR1 is MDHEN and CDR2 SYDVKM. V gave up 3 bases and J gave up 3 bases, with 12 bases separating them. The CDR3 is 15 residues long. CDR3 bases: TGTGCCAGCAGTTTTGGGCCCCCCCTCTACAATGAGCAGTTCTTC. Protein product: CASSFGPPLYNEQFF.

The chain is built from TRBV27 and TRBJ2-7; D remains unclear. Trimming left V 6 bases short and J 0 bases short, with 15 bases between. Germline CDR1 is MNHEY and CDR2 is SMNVEV (reference sequence). The CDR3 contains 15 residues. The chain's CDR3 is CASSPQSLASYEQYF. CDR3 in DNA: TGTGCCAGCAGCCCTCAAAGCTTAGCCTCCTACGAGCAGTACTTC.

J is TRBJ2-3 and V is TRBV7-6, with 13 nucleotides matching TRBD2. After removal of 0 bases from V and 3 bases from J, the junction contained 3 bases not matched to a gene. The CDR3 totals 17 residues. Germline CDR1 and CDR2: SGHVS and FNYEAQ. The CDR3: CASSLARLAGGTDTQYF. The CDR3, as DNA: TGTGCCAGCAGCTTAGCCCGACTAGCGGGAGGTACAGATACGCAGTATTTT. The variable domain in full, completed from reference TRBV7-6 and TRBJ2-3, reads GAGVSQSPRYKVTKRGQDVALRCDPISGHVSLYWYRQALGQGPEFLTYFNYEAQQDKSGLPNDRFSAERPEGSISTLTIQRTEQRDSAMYRCASSLARLAGGTDTQYFGPGTRLTVL.

The J gene is TRBJ2-4, the V gene TRBV7-2; TRBD1 matches 8 bases. CDR1 SGHTA and CDR2 FQGNSA come from the germline V gene. Trimming at V came to 1 base and at J to 6 bases, leaving 11 bases not matched to a gene. The CDR3 totals 17 residues. This chain's CDR3 is CASSLGRGRGLGNIQYF. Here the CDR3 DNA reads TGTGCCAGCAGCTTAGGGCGGGGCAGGGGGCTAGGAAACATTCAGTACTTC.

This chain uses TRBV5-4 with TRBJ2-7, with TRBD2 matching 10 bases. The V and J ends lost 4 bases and 3 bases, in that order; junction bases with no gene match: 7. Germline V gives CDR1 SGHNT, CDR2 YYREEE (reference sequence). The CDR3 is made up of 15 amino acids. Here the CDR3 reads CASSATSGTYYEQYF. For the CDR3, the DNA is TGTGCCAGCAGCGCCACTAGCGGGACCTACTACGAGCAGTACTTC.

The gene calls are TRBV18 and TRBJ1-1; D remains unclear. V shed 2 bases and J shed 0 bases, with 4 bases lying between them. Germline CDR1 KGHSH, CDR2 LQKENI. The CDR3 sequence is 13 residues long. Written as DNA, the CDR3 is TGTGCCAGCTCACCAATCATGAACACTGAAGCTTTCTTT. Protein: CASSPIMNTEAFF.

The CDR3: CASKRGDQPQHF. The CDR3 DNA reads TGTGCCAGCAAGAGAGGGGATCAGCCCCAGCATTTT. The chain links TRBV6-1 to TRBJ1-5; the D gene is possibly TRBD1 (5 bases). Germline values: CDR1 MNHNS, CDR2 SASEGT. V was cut by 7 bases and J by 5 bases, with 9 bases left in between. The CDR3 has 12 residues.

The V call is TRBV5-8, the J call TRBJ2-5; weak D call: TRBD1 (5 bases). This CDR3 contains 12 residues. CDR1 SGHTS and CDR2 YDEGEE come from the germline V gene. The germline V and J ends were trimmed by 2 bases and 3 bases, with 5 bases remaining between them. In nucleotides, the CDR3 is TGTGCCAGCAGCTTAGGGGAAGAGACCCAGTACTTC. Protein product: CASSLGEETQYF.

The chain has TRBV5-1 and TRBJ1-1; TRBD1 is a possible D gene (6 bases). This CDR3 has 15 residues. Germline CDR1 SGHRS, CDR2 YFSETQ. V lost 1 base to trimming and J lost 2 bases, with 12 bases between them. The chain's CDR3 is CASSLTQGSNTEAFF. The CDR3 DNA is TGCGCCAGCAGCTTGACCCAGGGGAGTAACACTGAAGCTTTCTTT.

The V gene is TRBV6-5, the J gene TRBJ1-1; 11 bases fit TRBD1. The CDR3 runs to 14 residues. Trimming removed 7 bases from V and 9 bases from J; junction bases left unmatched: 10. CDR1 is MNHEY, CDR2 SVGAGI, per germline. In DNA, the CDR3 is TGTGCCAGCACCACCGGGACAGGGGGGTTGAAAGCTTTCTTT. Translation: CASTTGTGGLKAFF.

The V gene is TRBV7-2, the J gene TRBJ1-4, with a possible D match to TRBD1 (5 bases). V gave up 2 bases and J gave up 8 bases, with 18 bases separating them. The CDR3 runs to 16 residues. Germline CDR1 SGHTA, CDR2 FQGNSA. CDR3 DNA sequence: TGTGCCAGCAGCTTAAGTTCACGCGGAGGGACCGAAAAACTGTTTTTT. This translates into CASSLSSRGGTEKLFF.

This clone has only one observation. The chain has TRBV18 and TRBJ1-1, with D possibly TRBD1 on 6 matching bases. The germline CDR1 and CDR2 sequences are KGHSH and LQKENI. V shed 4 bases and J shed 2 bases, with 11 bases lying between them. This CDR3 has 14 amino acids. The CDR3 bases are TGTGCCAGCTCACTACAGGGCATCAACACTGAAGCTTTCTTT. Protein product: CASSLQGINTEAFF. Based on the CDR3 plus reference TRBV18 and TRBJ1-1, the full variable domain is NAGVMQNPRHLVRRRGQEARLRCSPMKGHSHVYWYRQLPEEGLKFMVYLQKENIIDESGMPKERFSAEFPKEGPSILRIQQVVRGDSAAYFCASSLQGINTEAFFGQGTRLTVV.

V usage is TRBV5-4 and J usage is TRBJ2-2; TRBD1 matches 10 bases. The CDR3 length is 16 residues. Looked up from germline, CDR1 is SGHNT and CDR2 is YYREEE (reference sequence). The ends lost 0 bases at V and 6 bases at J; junction bases unmatched: 5. The CDR3 DNA reads TGTGCCAGCAGCTTGGCCGACAGGGGGCTCGCCGGGGAGCTGTTTTTT. This encodes CASSLADRGLAGELFF.

The V and J genes are TRBV5-5 and TRBJ1-2; 10 nucleotides match TRBD1. Germline V CDR1 and CDR2: SGHKS, YYEKEE (reference sequence). V trimming: 4 bases; J trimming: 3 bases; junction bases outside the gene matches: 9. This CDR3 contains 16 residues. The CDR3 reads CASSPQTGGPHYGYTF. The CDR3 nucleotides are TGTGCCAGCAGCCCCCAGACAGGGGGCCCCCACTATGGCTACACCTTC.

This chain joins TRBV5-1 and TRBJ2-1; the D gene is possibly TRBD2 (6 bases). This CDR3 region has 15 residues. V gave up 3 bases and J gave up 3 bases, with 13 bases separating them. CDR1 and CDR2 from the germline V gene are SGHRS and YFSETQ. The CDR3, as DNA: TGCGCCAGCAGCTCCGGAGGGCGGGGCTACAATGAGCAGTTCTTC. Its protein product is CASSSGGRGYNEQFF.

There are a few counts of this clone. The J gene is TRBJ1-1, the V gene TRBV9, with D maybe TRBD1 (5 bases). Trimming took off 4 bases at V and 2 bases at J, with 21 bases between the two ends. The CDR3 has 17 residues. Germline assignment: CDR1 SGDLS and CDR2 YYNGEE. The CDR3 reads CASSRVPRGRSNTEAFF. The CDR3 DNA sequence: TGTGCCAGCAGCAGAGTCCCCCGGGGGAGAAGTAACACTGAAGCTTTCTTT. Complete variable domain (other parts from reference TRBV9 and TRBJ1-1): DSGVTQTPKHLITATGQRVTLRCSPRSGDLSVYWYQQSLDQGLQFLIQYYNGEERAKGNILERFSAQQFPDLHSELNLSSLELGDSALYFCASSRVPRGRSNTEAFFGQGTRLTVV.